A selection of T cell receptor beta chains follows, all from one sample in a study of blood T cell repertoires in COVID-19. TCRdb's table, derived via immunoSEQ multiplex PCR, lists solely in-frame clones and lacks some. Of roughly 180,000 clones listed, 84% are singletons. The sample comprised peripheral blood. The receptors here all came from a man aged 35 to 55 who had recovered from COVID-19. The CDR3 runs from the conserved cysteine through the conserved F or W.

J | V | CDR3
TRBJ2-7 | TRBV6-5 | CASSLGTGTYEQYF
TRBJ2-1 | TRBV11-2 | CASSLKRNEQFF
TRBJ1-4 | TRBV6-5 | CASRFEANEKLFF
TRBJ1-2 | TRBV5-1 | CASSPVGYGYTF
TRBJ2-1 | TRBV7-3 | CASSLGHINEQFF
TRBJ1-5 | TRBV6-5 | CASCVGQGNQPQHF
TRBJ1-1 | TRBV5-1 | CASSLRGARTEAFF
TRBJ2-7 | TRBV12-3/TRBV12-4 | CASSLQGWYEQYF
TRBJ1-2 | TRBV6-2/TRBV6-3 | CASSPRGQGSGYTF
TRBJ1-1 | TRBV19 | CASRAGDMNTEAFF
TRBJ2-7 | TRBV30 | CAWSIGGGVGEQYF
TRBJ1-2 | TRBV7-2 | CASSLVQSQNYGYTF
TRBJ1-2 | TRBV9 | CASSVGGTGPNGYTF
TRBJ2-3 | TRBV4-2 | CASSQDLVAGVADTQYF
TRBJ2-2 | TRBV27 | CASSFALAGGGGELFF
TRBJ2-7 | TRBV19 | CASRSGHSSYEQYF
TRBJ2-7 | TRBV10-3 | CAIGAPREQYF
TRBJ1-5 | TRBV19 | CASSIAGVAGNQPQHF
TRBJ2-7 | TRBV5-1 | CASHRLAGHYEQYF
TRBJ2-7 | TRBV5-1 | CASSLDSQGIEQYF
TRBJ2-3 | TRBV9 | CASSMGQGVADTQYF
TRBJ2-2 | TRBV11-2 | CASSLAVSWELFF
TRBJ2-6 | TRBV14 | CASSQPGSSGANVLTF
TRBJ1-2 | TRBV6-2/TRBV6-3 | CASSPGILGGYTF
TRBJ2-5 | TRBV6-5 | CASSPRGAETQYF
TRBJ2-1 | TRBV4-1 | CASTAGGDNEQFF
TRBJ2-3 | TRBV24-1 | CATSRGSDTQYF
TRBJ2-3 | TRBV25-1 | CASSEPEASTDTQYF
TRBJ2-3 | TRBV9 | CASSIAAGVTSDTQYF
TRBJ2-5 | TRBV12-3/TRBV12-4 | CASSPTGVETQYF
TRBJ2-2 | TRBV10-2 | CASSVRPEGTGELFF
TRBJ2-7 | TRBV4-3 | CASSQGTGAAEQYF
TRBJ2-3 | TRBV10-3 | CAISESGGLSTDTQYF
TRBJ2-3 | TRBV12-3/TRBV12-4 | CASRSYYGDTQYF
TRBJ1-2 | TRBV13 | CASSLGSGQVVGYTF
TRBJ1-1 | TRBV30 | CAWSVTSVAFF
TRBJ2-7 | TRBV4-1 | CASSPGEGAYEQYF
TRBJ1-5 | TRBV24-1 | CATSLGRGHNQPQHF
TRBJ2-7 | TRBV28 | CASSLRLAQYEQYF
TRBJ2-1 | TRBV19 | CASRLPGLGDNEQFF
TRBJ1-6 | TRBV19 | CASSAGTGLVSVAPLHF
TRBJ2-5 | TRBV30 | CACGGGRGPQETQYF
TRBJ2-7 | TRBV3-1/TRBV3-2 | CASSQESYTYEQYF
TRBJ2-2 | TRBV9 | CASSARGSGELFF
TRBJ1-6 | TRBV6-1 | CASSDPFREARGSPLHF
TRBJ2-3 | TRBV27 | CASSFSGISTDTQYF
TRBJ2-5 | TRBV9 | CASSGLGGQETQYF
TRBJ2-7 | TRBV5-6 | CASSLLSRDNPGNEQYF
TRBJ2-7 | TRBV5-4 | CASSLDRLAADEQYF
TRBJ2-1 | TRBV14 | CASSLLTGSYNEQFF
TRBJ2-5 | TRBV7-2 | CASSLDLGSPFRYF
TRBJ1-6 | TRBV4-1 | CASSQRFGQGWNSPLHF
TRBJ1-1 | TRBV10-3 | CAIRTGQGNTEAFF
TRBJ1-1 | TRBV18 | CASSPGIGTGSFEAFF
TRBJ1-1 | TRBV4-2 | CASSPPGQGLNTEAFF
TRBJ2-1 | TRBV20-1 | CSASEGSGGVYNEQFF
TRBJ1-1 | TRBV5-4 | CASSRDRNTEAFF
TRBJ2-5 | TRBV4-2 | CASTELQGKETQYF
TRBJ1-1 | TRBV10-3 | CAIRLGGGGTEAFF